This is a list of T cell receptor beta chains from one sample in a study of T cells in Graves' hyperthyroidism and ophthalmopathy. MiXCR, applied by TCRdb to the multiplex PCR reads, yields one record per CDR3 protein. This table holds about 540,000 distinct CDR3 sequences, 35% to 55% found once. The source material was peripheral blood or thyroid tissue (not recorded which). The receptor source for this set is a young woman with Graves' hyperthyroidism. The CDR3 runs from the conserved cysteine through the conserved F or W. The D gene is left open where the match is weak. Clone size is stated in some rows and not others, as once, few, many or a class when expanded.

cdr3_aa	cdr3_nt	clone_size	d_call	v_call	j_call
CASSLADNYGYTF	TGCGCCAGCAGCTTGGCGGATAACTATGGCTACACCTTC	many	.	TRBV5-1	TRBJ1-2
CSAKGLAVTDTQYF	TGCAGTGCAAAGGGACTAGCAGTTACAGATACGCAGTATTTT	.	TRBD2	TRBV20-1	TRBJ2-3
CATSETRDRASNTGELFF	TGTGCCACCAGTGAGACCCGGGACAGGGCTTCGAACACCGGGGAGCTGTTTTTT	few	TRBD1	TRBV24-1	TRBJ2-2
CASSNPTGLANYGYIF	TGTGCCAGCAGCAATCCGACAGGATTAGCTAACTATGGCTACATCTTC	.	.	TRBV13	TRBJ1-2
CSVEGQGDNEQFF	TGCAGCGTTGAGGGGCAAGGGGACAATGAGCAGTTCTTC	few	.	TRBV29-1	TRBJ2-1
CASSLVGGGDQPQHF	TGTGCCAGCAGCTTAGTTGGGGGAGGGGATCAGCCCCAGCATTTT	.	.	TRBV4-1	TRBJ1-5
CSVIETGVGYEQYF	TGCAGCGTCATAGAGACAGGGGTCGGCTACGAGCAGTACTTC	.	TRBD1	TRBV29-1	TRBJ2-7
CASSASGTANQPQHF	TGTGCCAGCAGCGCCTCCGGGACCGCCAATCAGCCCCAGCATTTT	many	.	TRBV9	TRBJ1-5
CASSQQRGVGYGYTF	TGTGCCAGCAGCCAACAACGCGGGGTCGGCTATGGCTACACCTTC	many	.	TRBV7-9	TRBJ1-2
CASSYGLAGELFF	TGTGCCAGCAGCTACGGACTAGCCGGGGAGCTGTTTTTT	many	TRBD2	TRBV7-3	TRBJ2-2
CASSLRGSRNTQYF	TGTGCCAGCAGTCTCCGGGGGTCCCGTAATACGCAGTATTTT	.	.	TRBV25-1	TRBJ2-3
CASSLIPGQKGEKLFF	TGTGCCAGCAGCCTAATACCGGGACAGAAGGGGGAAAAACTGTTTTTT	many	TRBD1	TRBV11-2	TRBJ1-4
CASSILGQPPKETQYF	TGTGCCAGCAGTATCCTCGGACAGCCACCGAAAGAGACCCAGTACTTC	many	.	TRBV6-5	TRBJ2-5
CATSDTGRAGSTYNEQFF	TGTGCCACCAGTGATACAGGTCGAGCGGGATCTACCTACAATGAGCAGTTCTTC	.	TRBD2	TRBV24-1	TRBJ2-1
CASSQDSSGETQYF	TGTGCCAGCAGCCAAGACTCTAGCGGAGAGACCCAGTACTTC	.	TRBD2	TRBV3-1	TRBJ2-5
CSAATRGNEKLFF	TGCAGTGCGGCCACCAGGGGTAATGAAAAACTGTTTTTT	many	.	TRBV20-1	TRBJ1-4
CASSRLVSRIQKTQYF	TGCGCCAGCAGCCGATTGGTGAGCCGAATCCAAAAGACCCAGTACTTC	.	.	TRBV4-1	TRBJ2-5
CAWSTGAGKLFF	TGTGCCTGGAGTACAGGGGCAGGAAAACTGTTTTTT	many	TRBD1	TRBV30	TRBJ1-4
CASSLARNPNYGYTF	TGTGCCAGCAGCTTAGCCAGGAACCCTAACTATGGCTACACCTTC	many	.	TRBV7-9	TRBJ1-2
CASSQRFQETQYF	TGCGCCAGCAGCCAAAGGTTCCAAGAGACCCAGTACTTC	many	.	TRBV4-1	TRBJ2-5
CSASKTGVTGELFF	TGCAGTGCTAGTAAGACAGGGGTCACCGGGGAGCTGTTTTTT	many	TRBD1	TRBV20-1	TRBJ2-2
CSAKDGTDYGYTF	TGCAGTGCCAAAGACGGGACGGATTATGGCTACACCTTC	.	.	TRBV20-1	TRBJ1-2
CASSSGLAGVSGELFF	TGTGCCAGCAGTTCCGGACTAGCGGGAGTTTCCGGGGAGCTGTTTTTT	many	TRBD2	TRBV6-4	TRBJ2-2
CASSRTGGGIGYGYTF	TGCGCCAGCAGTCGGACAGGGGGCGGCATCGGCTATGGCTACACCTTC	many	TRBD1	TRBV5-1	TRBJ1-2
CAIRDWDSPYGYTF	TGTGCCATCAGAGACTGGGATTCACCCTATGGCTACACCTTC	.	.	TRBV10-3	TRBJ1-2
CASSPQTSGRDYEQYF	TGTGCCAGCAGCCCGCAGACTAGCGGGAGGGACTACGAGCAGTACTTC	.	TRBD2	TRBV7-2	TRBJ2-7
CASSHAGRNTEAFF	TGTGCCAGCAGCCACGCGGGGAGGAACACTGAAGCTTTCTTT	many	.	TRBV3-1	TRBJ1-1
CASSSGGGTGAFF	TGTGCCAGCAGTTCAGGGGGGGGGACTGGAGCTTTCTTT	many	TRBD1	TRBV2	TRBJ1-1
CAIGTRGGTNEKLFF	TGTGCCATCGGGACAAGAGGGGGAACTAATGAAAAACTGTTTTTT	many	.	TRBV10-3	TRBJ1-4
CASSHRTGLTYEQYF	TGTGCCAGCAGCCACAGGACAGGCTTGACCTACGAGCAGTACTTC	few	TRBD1	TRBV3-1	TRBJ2-7
CAISVATNVLTF	TGTGCCATCAGTGTTGCGACCAACGTCCTGACTTTC	.	.	TRBV10-3	TRBJ2-6